The rows below give T cell receptor beta chains drawn from one sample of a study of T-cell memory formation after mild COVID-19. TCRdb analysed the 5' RACE reads with MiXCR anew, one entry per CDR3 protein. The sample has hundreds of thousands of distinct CDR3 sequences; roughly 21% are singletons. Sequencing input: PBMCs or a T cell subset sorted from them (not recorded which). The source is an adult woman who had mild COVID-19 (a few samples of this study predate the infection). Cell type and time point are not known. The CDR3 runs from the conserved cysteine through the conserved F or W. Fields, in order: D gene, clone size, J gene, V gene, CDR3 DNA, CDR3 protein. The D gene is left open where the match is weak. The listing skips clone size in some rows; elsewhere it reads once, few, many or a size class.

D gene: .
clone size: .
J gene: TRBJ2-5
V gene: TRBV12-3/TRBV12-4
CDR3 DNA: TGTGCCAGCAGTTCCGGACCCAGCCCGGAGACCCAGTACTTC
CDR3 protein: CASSSGPSPETQYF

D gene: .
clone size: few
J gene: TRBJ1-1
V gene: TRBV5-1
CDR3 DNA: TGCGCCAGCAGCTCCGGGAGTGCTGTGAACACTGAAGCTTTCTTT
CDR3 protein: CASSSGSAVNTEAFF

D gene: TRBD1
clone size: many
J gene: TRBJ1-1
V gene: TRBV7-9
CDR3 DNA: TGTGCCAGCAGCTCACCGACAGGGGTGAACACTGAAGCTTTCTTT
CDR3 protein: CASSSPTGVNTEAFF

D gene: .
clone size: few
J gene: TRBJ1-2
V gene: TRBV6-5
CDR3 DNA: TGTGCCAGCAGTCCACTTGACAGGAACTATGGCTACACCTTC
CDR3 protein: CASSPLDRNYGYTF

D gene: TRBD1
clone size: many
J gene: TRBJ2-2
V gene: TRBV5-1
CDR3 DNA: TGCGCCAGCAGCTTAGGACAGGGACACACCGGGGAGCTGTTTTTT
CDR3 protein: CASSLGQGHTGELFF

D gene: .
clone size: .
J gene: TRBJ1-6
V gene: TRBV11-3
CDR3 DNA: TGTGCCAGCAGCTTAGCGGGAGTGGGGAATTCACCCCTCCACTTT
CDR3 protein: CASSLAGVGNSPLHF

D gene: .
clone size: few
J gene: TRBJ2-5
V gene: TRBV7-9
CDR3 DNA: TGTGCCAGCAGCACACGAGGGTTCCAAGAGACCCAGTACTTC
CDR3 protein: CASSTRGFQETQYF

D gene: TRBD1
clone size: .
J gene: TRBJ2-5
V gene: TRBV11-3
CDR3 DNA: TGTGCCAGCAGCTTGGGTCGGACAGGGCAAGAGACCCAGTACTTC
CDR3 protein: CASSLGRTGQETQYF

D gene: .
clone size: .
J gene: TRBJ2-3
V gene: TRBV4-3
CDR3 DNA: TGCGCCAGCAGCCAAGTTGCCTACACAGATACGCAGTATTTT
CDR3 protein: CASSQVAYTDTQYF

D gene: .
clone size: .
J gene: TRBJ2-1
V gene: TRBV18
CDR3 DNA: TGTGCCAGCTCACCATCCTTGGAACACGAGCAGTTCTTC
CDR3 protein: CASSPSLEHEQFF

D gene: .
clone size: .
J gene: TRBJ2-1
V gene: TRBV7-9
CDR3 DNA: TGTGCCAGCAGCTTAGCCCAGGGTGGTGTCAATGAGCAGTTCTTC
CDR3 protein: CASSLAQGGVNEQFF

D gene: .
clone size: few
J gene: TRBJ2-3
V gene: TRBV20-1
CDR3 DNA: TGCAGTGCTTACTCCGCCAGCCGCACAGATACGCAGTATTTT
CDR3 protein: CSAYSASRTDTQYF

D gene: TRBD1
clone size: few
J gene: TRBJ1-2
V gene: TRBV7-2
CDR3 DNA: TGTGCCAGCAGCTTAGCCCAGGGGGCTGATGGCTACACCTTC
CDR3 protein: CASSLAQGADGYTF

D gene: .
clone size: few
J gene: TRBJ2-1
V gene: TRBV21-1
CDR3 DNA: TGTGCCAGCAGCAAAATCGCAGGGTTCTTC
CDR3 protein: CASSKIAGFF